This T cell receptor (beta chain) was identified in a study of blood T cell repertoires in COVID-19. For this clone: At one end the junction does not follow the germline gene, possibly because of a read error.

Profiled with immunoSEQ multiplex PCR; TCRdb holds only in-frame clones, not every one. This table has approximately 99,000 clones, 84% appearing once. There are 11 residues in the CDR3. CDR1 SGHNT and CDR2 YENEEA come from the germline V gene. The chain uses TRBV11-3 and TRBJ2-7; possibly TRBD1 for D (5 bases). The source of this sequence is a man in his 70s with active or convalescent COVID-19. Sequencing was performed on peripheral blood. The CDR3 DNA is TGTGCCAGCAGCCGTGAGGACAAGATCCCCTTC. This codes for CASSREDKIPF. The variable domain in full, completed from reference TRBV11-3 and TRBJ2-7, reads EAGVVQSPRYKIIEKKQPVAFWCNPISGHNTLYWYLQNLGQGPELLIRYENEEAVDDSQLPKDRFSAERLKGVDSTLKIQPAELGDSAVYLCASSREDKIPFGPGTRLTVT.